This T cell receptor (beta chain) was sequenced during a study of beta chain features in type 1 diabetes. In its sample, this clone was seen a few times. No antigen is known for it. The same CDR3 can be traced to other DNA sequences in this sample. CDR3 size: 14 residues. Germline V CDR1 and CDR2: SEHNR, FQNEAQ (reference sequence). The V and J ends lost 3 bases and 6 bases, in that order; junction bases with no gene match: 3. Expressed TCRB transcripts were sequenced because the isolated RNA had all been reverse transcribed beforehand. This table comes from immunoSEQ multiplex PCR, and its TCRdb copy is limited to in-frame clones, with some not included. Here the sample spans 100,000 to 150,000 clones, roughly 10% being singletons. Study conclusions and caveats: A moderate, significant TCRB CDR3 shortening appeared in type 1 diabetes across four CD4+ subsets.

This sequence originates from a man under 40 with type 1 diabetes. The genes are TRBV7-9 and TRBJ1-5; TRBD1 matches 9 bases. The sequencing sample was made of central memory CD4+ T cells from blood. In DNA, the CDR3 is TGTGCCAGCAGCTTGGGACAGGGAGGTCAGCCCCAGCATTTT. Translation gives CASSLGQGGQPQHF.